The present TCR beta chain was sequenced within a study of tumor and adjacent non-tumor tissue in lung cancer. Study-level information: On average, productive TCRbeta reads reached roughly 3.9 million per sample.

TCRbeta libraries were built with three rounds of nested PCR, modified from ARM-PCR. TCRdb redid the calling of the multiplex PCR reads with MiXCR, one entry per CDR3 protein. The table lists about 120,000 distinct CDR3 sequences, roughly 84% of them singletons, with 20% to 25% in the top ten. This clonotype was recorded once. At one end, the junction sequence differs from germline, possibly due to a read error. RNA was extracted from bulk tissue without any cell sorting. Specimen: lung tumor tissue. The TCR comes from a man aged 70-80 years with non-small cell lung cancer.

The CDR3 nucleotides are TGTGCCAGTAGTGAGGGGACCCAAGTGACCCAGTACTTC. This gives the protein CASSEGTQVTQYF. The V and J genes are TRBV19 and TRBJ2-5, with D perhaps matching TRBD1 or TRBD2 (5 bases each). Germline values: CDR1 LNHDA, CDR2 SQIVND (reference sequence). The CDR3 is 13 residues long.